What follows are 22 T cell receptor beta chains derived from one specimen sequenced in a study of T cells in Graves' hyperthyroidism and ophthalmopathy. Amplified TCR beta CDR3 regions derived from RNA transcripts. The study used the HTBI primer set for a first-round RT-PCR of the TCR CDR3. TCRdb analysed the multiplex PCR reads with MiXCR anew, one entry per CDR3 protein. The sample yields 150,000 to 200,000 distinct CDR3 sequences, less than 10% seen once. What was sequenced was blood. The receptors were sampled from a woman under 30 with Graves' hyperthyroidism that later progressed to Graves' ophthalmopathy.

This clonotype turned up a few times. The chain is built from TRBV20-1 and TRBJ2-3; D is possibly TRBD1 (5 bases). V gave up 1 base and J gave up 5 bases, with 13 bases separating them. The CDR3 sequence is 14 residues long. CDR1 is DFQATT and CDR2 is SNEGSKA in the germline V gene (reference sequence). CDR3 amino acids: CSARGTIQGDTQYF. The CDR3 nucleotides are TGCAGTGCTAGAGGGACGATTCAGGGAGATACGCAGTATTTT.

This clonotype was detected many times. In nucleotides, the CDR3 is TGTGCCAGCAAAGGTCAGGCTTCGAACACCGGGGAGCTGTTTTTT. It translates to CASKGQASNTGELFF. The rearrangement joins TRBV6-1 to TRBJ2-2; no definite D call. The CDR3 sequence is 15 residues long. V dropped 7 bases and J dropped 0 bases, with 12 bases sitting between them. Germline CDR1 is MNHNS and CDR2 is SASEGT.

This clonotype was counted at least ten times. J is TRBJ1-5 and V is TRBV16; D is undetermined. V dropped 1 base and J dropped 5 bases, with 12 bases sitting between them. The CDR3 contains 15 residues. Germline assignment: CDR1 KGHSY and CDR2 FQNENV. This CDR3 reads CASSQFQFGDQPQHF. The CDR3 region has the DNA TGTGCCAGCAGCCAATTTCAGTTCGGAGATCAGCCCCAGCATTTT.

In this sample, this clonotype turned up many times. V usage is TRBV7-9 and J usage is TRBJ1-1; a possible D gene is TRBD1 (6 bases). Trimming cost V 3 bases and J 4 bases, with 18 bases left between them. This CDR3 has 16 amino acids. Germline CDR1 SEHNR, CDR2 FQNEAQ (reference sequence). The CDR3 coding sequence is TGTGCCAGCAGCTTCGCCCGACAGGACCCCAGCACTGAAGCTTTCTTT. Translation gives CASSFARQDPSTEAFF.

This clonotype was detected ten times or more. The chain carries TRBV9 and TRBJ2-5, with D unclear. The CDR3 totals 13 residues. V gave up 6 bases and J gave up 2 bases, with 11 bases separating them. Germline values: CDR1 SGDLS, CDR2 YYNGEE. The CDR3 DNA is TGTGCCAGCAACCCCGGTTTTCAAGAGACCCAGTACTTC. Amino acids: CASNPGFQETQYF.

There are many counts of this clonotype. The chain employs TRBV20-1 and TRBJ2-2; tentatively, D is TRBD2 (7 bases). Germline values: CDR1 DFQATT, CDR2 SNEGSKA (reference sequence). Trimming left V 1 base short and J 7 bases short, with 13 bases between. The length of the CDR3 is 14 residues. DNA for the CDR3: TGCAGTGCTAGAGCGAAGGGGGGGATCGGGGAGCTGTTTTTT. Protein sequence: CSARAKGGIGELFF.

The sample holds many counts of this clonotype. The chain combines TRBV7-9 with TRBJ2-1, with 7 positions matching TRBD1. Trimming removed 2 bases from V and 6 bases from J; junction bases left unmatched: 4. Per the germline V gene, CDR1 is SEHNR and CDR2 is FQNEAQ (reference sequence). This CDR3 has 14 amino acids. In DNA, the CDR3 is TGTGCCAGCAGCTTACTACAGGGGAGCAATGAGCAGTTCTTC. This translates into CASSLLQGSNEQFF.

The chain employs TRBV20-1 and TRBJ2-7, with D perhaps TRBD1 (6 bases). Germline CDR1 reads DFQATT; CDR2 reads SNEGSKA (reference sequence). Trimming left V 3 bases short and J 0 bases short, with 30 bases between. CDR3 length equals 20 residues. The CDR3 nucleotides are TGCAGTGCTAGTATTCCCGGTAAACCCTCCAAAACAGGGCCCTCCTACGAGCAGTACTTC. Amino acids: CSASIPGKPSKTGPSYEQYF.

This clonotype was counted at least ten times. The chain uses TRBV5-4 and TRBJ2-2, with D possibly matching TRBD1 (5 bases). The germline gives CDR1 SGHNT, CDR2 YYREEE (reference sequence). The CDR3 has 13 residues. V dropped 1 base and J dropped 8 bases, with 9 bases sitting between them. CDR3: CASSLSGAGELFF. The CDR3 region has the DNA TGTGCCAGCAGCTTGAGTGGGGCGGGGGAGCTGTTTTTT.

This clonotype was counted many times. The V call is TRBV5-6, the J call TRBJ2-5; no clear D gene. V was trimmed by 2 bases and J by 7 bases, leaving 12 bases between them. Germline CDR1 is SGHDT and CDR2 is YYEEEE. This CDR3 has 13 residues. This CDR3 is CASSFTSLGTQYF. For the CDR3, the DNA is TGTGCCAGCAGCTTTACATCATTGGGGACCCAGTACTTC.

The chain recombines TRBV4-1 with TRBJ2-4; D perhaps matches TRBD1 (6 bases). V was trimmed by 4 bases and J by 0 bases, leaving 13 bases between them. The CDR3 consists of 16 residues. The germline CDR1 and CDR2 sequences are MGHRA and YSYEKL. The CDR3 bases are TGCGCCAGCAGCCGGACAGAACGTATAGCCAAAAACATTCAGTACTTC. This codes for CASSRTERIAKNIQYF.

A few counts support this clonotype. This chain links TRBV20-1 with TRBJ1-5; TRBD1 is a possible D gene (5 bases). Germline CDR1 and CDR2: DFQATT and SNEGSKA (reference sequence). Trimming took off 3 bases at V and 2 bases at J, with 11 bases between the two ends. The CDR3 sequence is 14 residues long. CDR3 nucleotides: TGCAGTGCTAGTCAATTAGGGGGCAATCAGCCCCAGCATTTT. This translates into CSASQLGGNQPQHF.

Ten or more counts support this clonotype. The genes are TRBV15 and TRBJ1-5; the match to TRBD1 covers 10 bases. Trimming at V came to 8 bases and at J to 3 bases, leaving 4 bases not matched to a gene. Germline CDR1 and CDR2: LNHNV and YYDKDF (reference sequence). This CDR3 contains 14 residues. In DNA, the CDR3 is TGTGCCACCGCGGGGACAGGGGACAATCAGCCCCAGCATTTT. Protein: CATAGTGDNQPQHF.

This clonotype appeared many times. This chain connects TRBV2 to TRBJ2-5; 7 bases line up with TRBD1. The CDR3 covers 14 residues. Germline V CDR1 and CDR2: SNHLY, FYNNEI. Trimming cost V 6 bases and J 4 bases; bases outside gene matches: 8. The CDR3 loop reads CASRDRIGGETQYF. CDR3 DNA sequence: TGTGCCAGCAGGGACAGGATCGGTGGAGAGACCCAGTACTTC.

This clonotype was seen ten or more times. The chain joins TRBV30 to TRBJ2-7, with 8 positions matching TRBD1. The CDR3 totals 14 residues. The junction had 5 bases not matched to a gene; V was cut back by 0 bases and J by 4 bases. Per germline, CDR1 GTSNPN and CDR2 SVGIG (reference sequence). This CDR3 reads CAWSVDRAGYEQYF. CDR3 bases: TGTGCCTGGAGTGTGGACAGGGCGGGGTACGAGCAGTACTTC. Complete variable domain (other parts from reference TRBV30 and TRBJ2-7): SQTIHQWPATLVQPVGSPLSLECTVEGTSNPNLYWYRQAAGRGLQLLFYSVGIGQISSEVPQNLSASRPQDRQFILSSKKLLLSDSGFYLCAWSVDRAGYEQYFGPGTRLTVT.

The chain uses TRBV14 and TRBJ2-5; D call uncertain. The V end lost 0 bases, the J end lost 0 bases, and 17 bases lay between the germline ends. The CDR3 has 18 residues. In germline, CDR1 is SGHDN, CDR2 FVKESK. CDR3: CASSQDPLGYWYQETQYF. DNA of the CDR3: TGTGCCAGCAGCCAAGATCCGTTGGGCTATTGGTACCAAGAGACCCAGTACTTC.

Many counts were recorded for this clonotype. The chain couples TRBV7-9 to TRBJ1-4, with D perhaps matching TRBD1 (6 bases). Germline V CDR1 and CDR2: SEHNR, FQNEAQ (reference sequence). There are 13 residues in the CDR3. The V and J ends lost 2 bases and 7 bases respectively, with 8 bases between them. CDR3 in amino acids: CASSLLTGEKLFF. The CDR3, as DNA: TGTGCCAGCAGCTTACTGACAGGTGAAAAACTGTTTTTT.

This clonotype came up many times. The chain couples TRBV11-2 to TRBJ2-1; possible D gene TRBD2, 6 bases. The CDR3 length is 13 residues. Trimming took 8 bases from V and 0 from J, leaving 8 bases between them. Germline-derived CDR1 and CDR2 are SGHAT and FQNNGV. Here the CDR3 DNA reads TGTGCCAGCGGGAGGCCCTCCTACAATGAGCAGTTCTTC. It encodes CASGRPSYNEQFF.

Here the CDR3 reads CASRRGRDYGYTF. The CDR3, as DNA: TGTGCCAGCAGGAGGGGGCGGGACTATGGCTACACCTTC. The genes are TRBV6-1 and TRBJ1-2, with 7 positions matching TRBD1. V lost 6 bases to trimming and J lost 3 bases; unmatched junction nucleotides: 4. The CDR3 extends over 13 amino acids. The germline V gene has CDR1 MNHNS and CDR2 SASEGT.

The chain uses TRBV5-1 and TRBJ2-1, with D unclear. This CDR3 has 14 residues. Germline V CDR1 and CDR2: SGHRS, YFSETQ. Trimming took off 1 base at V and 5 bases at J, with 10 bases between the two ends. The CDR3 region has the DNA TGCGCCAGCAGCTTGTTAGGGTTAGACAATGAGCAGTTCTTC. Translating it yields CASSLLGLDNEQFF.

This clonotype has ten or more counts. V is TRBV11-2 and J is TRBJ2-3; no clear D. Germline CDR1 SGHAT, CDR2 FQNNGV. Trimming took off 4 bases at V and 5 bases at J, with 16 bases between the two ends. The CDR3 runs 15 residues. Written as DNA, the CDR3 is TGTGCCAGCAGCTACATACACCGAAAATTAGATACGCAGTATTTT. As protein: CASSYIHRKLDTQYF.

This clonotype came up many times. This rearrangement joins TRBV7-3 to TRBJ2-2; D unresolved. The CDR3 consists of 14 residues. Germline loops: CDR1 SGHTA, CDR2 FQGTGA. Between the trimmed V and J ends, which lost 6 bases and 3 bases, there was a span of 11 bases. This chain's CDR3 is CASSSRQDTGELFF. The CDR3 coding sequence is TGTGCCAGCAGTTCCCGACAAGACACCGGGGAGCTGTTTTTT.